This T cell receptor (beta chain) was sequenced during a study of blood T cells in healthy people across ages. CDR1 and CDR2 from the germline V gene are ENHRY and SYGVKD. The junction had 23 bases not matched to a gene; V was cut back by 9 bases and J by 13 bases. CDR3 size: 16 residues. For the second PCR, which ran for roughly 6 to 11 cycles, a sample-barcoded 5' primer and a J-beta primer mix were used. MiXCR, applied by TCRdb to the 5' RACE reads, yields one record per CDR3 protein. Here the sample spans about 800,000 distinct CDR3 sequences, around a quarter being singletons. The sample was also reused in another study, on T cells of mothers and their children.

The chain carries TRBV10-3 and TRBJ2-5; 10 bases are shared with TRBD1. Source material: blood. The origin of this receptor is a boy aged 10-17 years in good health. Here the CDR3 DNA reads TGTGCCATTGGTGCGACCCTGGGGACAGGGGCCTACGAGCCGTACTTC. Translated, it gives CAIGATLGTGAYEPYF.